Sequencing of this T cell receptor beta chain was carried out in a study of control samples from healthy donors and cancer patients. V gave up 3 bases and J gave up 3 bases, with 8 bases separating them. This CDR3 has 13 residues. Some clones are missing from TCRdb's copy, which holds only in-frame ones; the method was immunoSEQ multiplex PCR. This sample has 95,000 to 130,000 clones, with 75% to 90% found just once. This receptor was identified in a woman aged 45-60 years with colorectal cancer. This chain links TRBV12-3 or TRBV12-4 with TRBJ2-5; D gene unclear. Sequencing was carried out using PBMCs. CDR3 region: CASSFNTEETQYF. Here the CDR3 DNA reads TGTGCCAGCAGTTTTAACACTGAAGAGACCCAGTACTTC.